What follows describes a single TCR beta chain. The antigen is unknown. This entry is derived from a study of early T cells in non-severe SARS-CoV-2 infection. Across the study: Unpaired chains resulted from sequencing bulk RNA of unsorted whole blood.

The CDR3 runs to 16 residues. J lost 3 bases, V lost 4 bases, and 9 bases had no gene match. Looked up from germline, CDR1 is SGHAT and CDR2 is FQNNGV. Unique molecular identifiers tagged individual cDNA molecules. TCRdb re-derived calls from the 5' RACE reads in MiXCR, one entry per CDR3 protein. Among 54,000 or so distinct CDR3 sequences listed, 10% to 15% were seen once. Study-wide results and caveats: VDJdb matching favored anti-spike CD8 responses, missing private and CD4 specificities.

The sequencing input was whole blood. This chain links TRBV11-2 with TRBJ2-5, with TRBD2 identical over 9 bases. The clonotype originates from an adult who was a healthcare worker with PCR-confirmed SARS-CoV-2 infection or an uninfected control (not recorded which). The CDR3 spells CASSWRKGLAEETQYF. The DNA for the CDR3 is TGTGCCAGCAGCTGGCGAAAGGGACTAGCTGAAGAGACCCAGTACTTC.